This TCR beta chain originates from a study of blood T cell repertoires in COVID-19. Overall study: Specimens from acute and convalescent COVID-19 originated in the United States, Italy and Spain. PBMCs, B-cell-depleted T cells, or T cells provided the cDNA or gDNA that made up the material.

Per the germline V gene, CDR1 is LGHNA and CDR2 is YSLEER. This CDR3 region has 16 residues. Trimming at V came to 0 bases and at J to 6 bases, leaving 8 bases not matched to a gene. Original processing methods: The authors estimated nucleated cell counts from reference gene primer amplification. Assay used: immunoSEQ multiplex PCR; TCRdb lists only in-frame clones, some missing. That table is the source of V, J and clone size, and D and trimming were worked out from the DNA. The table includes approximately 200,000 clones, 87% detected once. The chain recombines TRBV4-3 with TRBJ2-7, with 10 bases identical to TRBD2. This sequence originates from a young woman who had recovered from COVID-19. Sample: PBMCs or T cells enriched from blood (not recorded which). CDR3 loop: CASSQDVASGSSEQYF. DNA for the CDR3: TGCGCCAGCAGCCAAGATGTGGCTAGCGGGAGCTCCGAGCAGTACTTC.